The T cell receptor (beta chain) described here comes from a study of pediatric ulcerative colitis. Notes on the study in general: Acute severe colitis showed lower rectal diversity from clonal expansions. Two rectal clonotypes were found only in ulcerative colitis patients, all of them.

Data came from immunoSEQ multiplex PCR; TCRdb stores just in-frame clones and leaves some out. The repertoire holds around 64,000 clones, with over 70% as singletons. Germline V gene sequence: CDR1 MNHNS, CDR2 SASEGT. V shed 3 bases and J 2 bases; nucleotides not matched to a gene: 7. The CDR3 contains 16 residues. As concerns this clone: Its antigen is unidentified.

This sequence was found in a boy younger than 18 with moderate ulcerative colitis. The V and J genes are TRBV6-1 and TRBJ2-3; 8 bases are shared with TRBD2. Sequences were obtained from blood. This CDR3 reads CASSETVAGHTDTQYF. The CDR3 DNA is TGTGCCAGCAGTGAGACGGTAGCGGGACACACAGATACGCAGTATTTT.